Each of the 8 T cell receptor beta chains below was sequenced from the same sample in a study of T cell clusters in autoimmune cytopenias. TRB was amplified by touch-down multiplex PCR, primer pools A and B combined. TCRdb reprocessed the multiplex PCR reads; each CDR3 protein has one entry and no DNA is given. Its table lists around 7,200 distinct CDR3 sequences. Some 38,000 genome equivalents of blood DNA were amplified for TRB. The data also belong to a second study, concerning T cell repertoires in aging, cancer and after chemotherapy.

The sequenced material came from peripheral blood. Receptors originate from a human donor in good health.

The CDR3 loop is CASSLRGLGTEAFF. V is TRBV12-3 or TRBV12-4 and J is TRBJ1-1; TCRdb's D gene call, TRBD1, goes unchecked for lack of DNA. This CDR3 has 14 residues.

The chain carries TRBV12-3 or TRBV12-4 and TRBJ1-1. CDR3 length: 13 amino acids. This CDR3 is CASSFRSIPEAFF.

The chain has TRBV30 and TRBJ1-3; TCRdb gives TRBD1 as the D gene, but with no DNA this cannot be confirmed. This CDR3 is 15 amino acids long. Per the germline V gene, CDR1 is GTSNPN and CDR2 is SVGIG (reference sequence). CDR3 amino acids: CAWSRGTPSGNTIYF.

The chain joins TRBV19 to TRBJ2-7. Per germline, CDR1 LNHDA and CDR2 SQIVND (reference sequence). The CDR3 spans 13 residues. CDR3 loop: CATLNLETYEQYF.

The CDR3 is CASSQRQGPDTQYF. The gene calls are TRBV7-2 and TRBJ2-3; TCRdb selects TRBD1, and the lack of DNA leaves this call unchecked. CDR1 is SGHTA and CDR2 is FQGNSA in the germline V gene. The CDR3 is 14 amino acids.

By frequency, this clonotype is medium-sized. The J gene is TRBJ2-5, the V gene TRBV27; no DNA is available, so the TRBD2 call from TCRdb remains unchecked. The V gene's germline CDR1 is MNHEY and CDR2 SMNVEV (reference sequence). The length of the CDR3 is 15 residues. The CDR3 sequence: CASKRFAGSPETQYF.

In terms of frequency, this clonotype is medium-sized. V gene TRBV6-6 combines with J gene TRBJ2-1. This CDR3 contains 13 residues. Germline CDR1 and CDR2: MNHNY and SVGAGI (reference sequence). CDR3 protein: CASSYSMRNEQFF.

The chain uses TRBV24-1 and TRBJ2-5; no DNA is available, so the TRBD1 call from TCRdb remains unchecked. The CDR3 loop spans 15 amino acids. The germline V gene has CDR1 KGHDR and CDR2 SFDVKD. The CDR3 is CATSDSGQLQETQYF.